The 5 T cell receptor beta chains below were found in one sample sequenced in a study of shared clonotypes between healthy human individuals. Repertoires were generated with immunoSEQ multiplex PCR, while TCRdb's copy carries only in-frame clones and drops some. This sample carries about 490,000 clones, approximately 80% of them seen once, and the ten largest clones take around 12%. Sequenced input: PBMCs. The origin of the receptors is a woman aged 40 to 50 in good health. Some clones in this sample may be carry-over from other donors' samples.

By share, this clone counts as medium-sized. This specimen includes other DNA sequences encoding the same CDR3. The CDR3 spells CASSVTGEGPNEQYF. Written as DNA, the CDR3 is TGTGCCAGCAGTGTCACAGGGGAAGGACCTAACGAGCAGTACTTC. The chain employs TRBV6-1 and TRBJ2-7; 7 bases fit TRBD1. The CDR3 covers 15 residues. V lost 4 bases to trimming and J lost 5 bases; unmatched junction nucleotides: 11. Germline CDR1 is MNHNS and CDR2 is SASEGT.

This clone turned up a few times. The chain couples TRBV11-2 to TRBJ1-2; D gene ambiguous. The CDR3 runs to 11 residues. The germline V gene has CDR1 SGHAT and CDR2 FQNNGV. V was pared by 0 bases and J by 7 bases, with 3 bases between. The CDR3 bases are TGTGCCAGCAGCTTAGAGGTTGGCTACACCTTC. This translates into CASSLEVGYTF.

This chain uses TRBV7-9 with TRBJ2-3; 9 positions agree with TRBD2. V gave up 3 bases and J gave up 4 bases; unmatched junction bases: 8. The germline gives CDR1 SEHNR, CDR2 FQNEAQ (reference sequence). There are 16 residues in the CDR3. In nucleotides, the CDR3 is TGTGCCAGCAGCTTGTTAGCGGGAGTGGGCCCAGATACGCAGTATTTT. Residues: CASSLLAGVGPDTQYF.

This rearrangement joins TRBV28 to TRBJ2-6, with D tentatively TRBD1 or TRBD2 (5 bases each). V dropped 5 bases and J dropped 2 bases, with 10 bases sitting between them. Germline lookup yields CDR1 MDHEN and CDR2 SYDVKM. CDR3 length equals 15 residues. In DNA, the CDR3 is TGTGCCAGCAGTCCCGGGGCCGCTGGGGCCAACGTCCTGACTTTC. As protein: CASSPGAAGANVLTF.

The V call is TRBV11-2, the J call TRBJ2-7; D perhaps matches TRBD2 (5 bases). V was shortened by 3 bases and J by 7 bases, with 10 bases between the two germline ends. The germline CDR1 and CDR2 sequences are SGHAT and FQNNGV. CDR3 length: 12 residues. For the CDR3, the DNA is TGTGCCAGCAGCTTGCGGGTGGGAGAGCAGTACTTC. It translates to CASSLRVGEQYF.